Below are 3 T cell receptor beta chains sequenced from a single sample in a study of blood T cells in healthy people across ages. Through a sample-barcoded 5' primer and a J-beta primer mix, a second PCR was run for roughly 6 to 11 cycles. TCRdb redid the calling of the 5' RACE reads with MiXCR, one entry per CDR3 protein. The table has 500,000 to 600,000 distinct CDR3 sequences, about 25% seen once. The sequenced sample was blood. The receptor source for this set is a woman in her 70s in good health.

This clonotype was seen a few times. This chain uses TRBV4-3 with TRBJ2-4, with a tentative D call TRBD2 (7 bases). V gave up 0 bases and J gave up 8 bases, with 11 bases separating them. Per germline, CDR1 LGHNA and CDR2 YSLEER. This CDR3 has 14 residues. CDR3 loop: CASSQDLGGDIQYF. As DNA, the CDR3 is TGCGCCAGCAGCCAAGATCTAGGGGGGGACATTCAGTACTTC.

This clonotype was detected only a few times. The gene calls are TRBV3-1 and TRBJ1-2; D is perhaps TRBD1 (6 bases). Germline lookup yields CDR1 LGHDT and CDR2 YNNKEL (reference sequence). The CDR3 has 12 amino acids. Trimming took off 4 bases at V and 7 bases at J, with 10 bases between the two ends. DNA for the CDR3: TGTGCCAGCAGCCCGGACAGTTCTGGCTACACCTTC. As protein: CASSPDSSGYTF.

This sequence joins TRBV7-2 and TRBJ1-5; D not certain. The CDR3 sequence is 14 residues long. Trimming removed 1 base from V and 2 bases from J, with 6 bases in between. From germline, CDR1 is SGHTA and CDR2 FQGNSA. The CDR3 reads CASSLGYGNQPQHF. The DNA of the CDR3 is TGTGCCAGCAGCTTAGGGTATGGCAATCAGCCCCAGCATTTT.